This T cell receptor beta chain was observed in a study of CD8 T cells in ankylosing spondylitis. Making the TCR beta libraries involved quantitative 5'-RACE with molecular barcodes. Each CDR3 protein is one row after TCRdb ran MiXCR on the 5' RACE reads. The data show some 9,400 distinct CDR3 sequences, under 6.5% seen once. Trimming pared 3 bases from V and 2 bases from J, leaving 15 bases between. The CDR3 extends over 17 amino acids. Germline V gives CDR1 SGDLS, CDR2 YYNGEE. This clonotype was seen ten or more times. The sample comprised blood, either unsorted or a sorted T cell fraction (not recorded which). The V call is TRBV9, the J call TRBJ2-6, with D unclear. The receptor comes from a female donor with ankylosing spondylitis or in good health (not recorded which). CDR3 residues: CASSATTSAPGANVLTF. The CDR3 nucleotides read TGTGCCAGCAGCGCAACCACCAGCGCGCCTGGGGCCAACGTCCTGACTTTC.